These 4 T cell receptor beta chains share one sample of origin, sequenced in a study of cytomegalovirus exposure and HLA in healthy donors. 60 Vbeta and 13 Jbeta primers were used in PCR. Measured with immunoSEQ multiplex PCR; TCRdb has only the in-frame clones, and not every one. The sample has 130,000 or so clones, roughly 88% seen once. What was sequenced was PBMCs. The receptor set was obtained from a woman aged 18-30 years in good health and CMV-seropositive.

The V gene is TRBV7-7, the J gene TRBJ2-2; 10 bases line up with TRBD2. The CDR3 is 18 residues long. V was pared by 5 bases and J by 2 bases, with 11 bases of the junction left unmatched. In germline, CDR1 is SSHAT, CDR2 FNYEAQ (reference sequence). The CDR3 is CASSPRVAGGPNTGELFF. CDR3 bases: TGTGCCAGCAGCCCCCGGGTAGCGGGGGGACCTAACACCGGGGAGCTGTTTTTT.

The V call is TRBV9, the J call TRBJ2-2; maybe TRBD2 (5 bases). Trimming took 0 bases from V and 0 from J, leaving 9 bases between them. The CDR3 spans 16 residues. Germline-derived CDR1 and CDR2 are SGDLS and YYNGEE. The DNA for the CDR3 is TGTGCCAGCAGCGTAGGGGAGACACCGAACACCGGGGAGCTGTTTTTT. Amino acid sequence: CASSVGETPNTGELFF.

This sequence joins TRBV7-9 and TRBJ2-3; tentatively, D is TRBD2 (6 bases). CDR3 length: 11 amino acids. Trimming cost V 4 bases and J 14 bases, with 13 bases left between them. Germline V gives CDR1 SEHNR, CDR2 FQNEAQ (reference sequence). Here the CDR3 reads CASSSGLPAYF. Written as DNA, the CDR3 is TGTGCCAGCAGCTCGGGACTTCCGGCGTATTTT.

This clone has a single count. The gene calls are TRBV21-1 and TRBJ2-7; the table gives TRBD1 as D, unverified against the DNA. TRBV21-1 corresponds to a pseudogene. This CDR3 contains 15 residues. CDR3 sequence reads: CASSRLGQGSYEQYF. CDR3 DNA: TGTGCCAGCAGTCGCCTGGGACAGGGGAGCTACGAGCAGTACTTC.